Each of the 26 T cell receptor beta chains below was sequenced from the same sample in a study of cytomegalovirus exposure and HLA in healthy donors. Assay: immunoSEQ multiplex PCR; the TCRdb copy retains only in-frame clones and omits some. The sample has over 200,000 clones, 70% to 90% seen once. The sample was PBMCs. These receptors came from a woman aged 18 to 35 in good health and CMV-seronegative.

The chain joins TRBV12-2 to TRBJ2-1; the table's D call, TRBD2, has no DNA check behind it. TRBV12-2 corresponds to a pseudogene. This CDR3 is built from 20 residues. The CDR3 DNA follows: TGTGCAAGTCGCTCGCGGTGGGGACTCCTCGATTCCACTTCCCACAATGAGCAGTTCTTC. Encoded protein: CASRSRWGLLDSTSHNEQFF.

The chain carries TRBV7-3 and TRBJ1-2; tentative D call: TRBD1 (6 bases). The CDR3 sequence is 13 residues long. V was clipped by 0 bases and J by 4 bases, with 6 bases between them. Germline V gives CDR1 SGHTA, CDR2 FQGTGA. The DNA for the CDR3 is TGTGCCAGCAGCTTAACAGGGGGCTATGGCTACACCTTC. Its translation is CASSLTGGYGYTF.

This clone has a handful of counts. V is TRBV25-1 and J is TRBJ2-1, with 8 nucleotides matching TRBD2. Per germline, CDR1 MGHDK and CDR2 SYGVNS. CDR3 length: 13 amino acids. The ends lost 5 bases at V and 8 bases at J; junction bases unmatched: 5. The CDR3 protein is CASSSGSDDEQFF. CDR3 in DNA: TGTGCCAGCAGTAGCGGGAGTGACGATGAGCAGTTCTTC.

The table lists this clone with a count of one. This chain connects TRBV4-3 to TRBJ1-2, with a weak D call TRBD1 (6 bases). This CDR3 spans 17 amino acids. V lost 1 base, J lost 2 bases, and 17 bases lay in between. CDR1 LGHNA and CDR2 YSLEER come from the germline V gene. The CDR3, as DNA: TGCGCCAGCAGCCAAGCTGACAGGTCTAATGAGAACTATGGCTACACCTTC. This encodes CASSQADRSNENYGYTF.

The CDR3 here is CASSQDTGAPGELFF. The CDR3 DNA reads as TGCGCCAGCAGCCAAGATACGGGAGCCCCCGGGGAGCTGTTTTTT. This rearrangement joins TRBV4-3 to TRBJ2-2, with a weak D call TRBD2 (6 bases). CDR1 and CDR2 from the germline V gene are LGHNA and YSLEER. The CDR3 runs to 15 residues. The germline V and J ends were trimmed by 0 bases and 6 bases, with 11 bases remaining between them.

The chain links TRBV19 to TRBJ1-1; 7 bases fit TRBD1. Germline CDR1 LNHDA, CDR2 SQIVND (reference sequence). The CDR3 is made up of 14 amino acids. V trimming: 3 bases; J trimming: 5 bases; junction bases outside the gene matches: 6. In DNA, the CDR3 is TGTGCCAGTAGTATCCTGACAGGGAGGACTGAAGCTTTCTTT. Translating gives CASSILTGRTEAFF.

This clone was picked up a small number of times. V usage is TRBV5-1 and J usage is TRBJ2-3; D may be TRBD2 (6 bases). Trimming removed 5 bases from V and 3 bases from J, with 13 bases in between. This CDR3 spans 14 amino acids. Germline V gene lookup returns CDR1 SGHRS and CDR2 YFSETQ. This CDR3 reads CASRGSGYTDTQYF. In nucleotides, the CDR3 is TGCGCCAGCAGGGGTAGCGGATATACAGATACGCAGTATTTT.

In its sample, this clone was seen a few times. The gene calls are TRBV10-2 and TRBJ1-3, with 9 bases that match TRBD1. CDR3 length: 15 residues. J lost 8 bases, V lost 6 bases, and 11 bases had no gene match. The germline V gene has CDR1 WSHSY and CDR2 SAAADI. CDR3: CASRGQGIGPHTIYF. DNA for the CDR3: TGCGCCAGCAGGGGACAGGGTATCGGTCCGCACACCATATATTTT.

For the CDR3, the DNA is TGTGCCAGCAGCTTAGCGGAGTCCTACGAGCAGTACTTC. Amino acid sequence: CASSLAESYEQYF. The chain has TRBV7-9 and TRBJ2-7; D is unclear. The V and J ends lost 0 bases and 1 base respectively, with 4 bases between them. Germline CDR1 SEHNR, CDR2 FQNEAQ (reference sequence). The CDR3 extends over 13 amino acids.

The chain links TRBV6-5 to TRBJ2-7, with 7 bases lining up with TRBD1. CDR3 length: 16 amino acids. Germline loops: CDR1 MNHEY, CDR2 SVGAGI. After removal of 0 bases from V and 5 bases from J, the junction contained 10 bases not matched to a gene. CDR3 in DNA: TGTGCCAGCAGTTACTCGATTGGGACAGCTTCCGACGAGCAGTACTTC. This codes for CASSYSIGTASDEQYF.

This clone was counted a single time. The gene calls are TRBV4-1 and TRBJ2-1; 13 nucleotides match TRBD2. The CDR3 is 14 residues long. Trimming cost V 2 bases and J 10 bases; bases outside gene matches: 2. In germline, CDR1 is MGHRA, CDR2 YSYEKL. CDR3 in amino acids: CASSQPGLAGEQFF. The CDR3 bases are TGCGCCAGCAGCCAACCGGGACTAGCGGGAGAGCAGTTCTTC.

The V call is TRBV27, the J call TRBJ2-7, with D possibly matching TRBD2 (5 bases). The CDR3 is 16 residues long. Germline V lookup: CDR1 MNHEY, CDR2 SMNVEV (reference sequence). V lost 4 bases and J 1 base, leaving 17 bases between the germline ends. CDR3 sequence reads: CASSWAGAKGSYEQYF. CDR3 DNA: TGTGCCAGCAGTTGGGCGGGCGCCAAGGGTTCCTACGAGCAGTACTTC.

This clone has just a few counts. DNA for the CDR3: TGCAGCGTTGAAATTGTTAGCTTACAGTTCTTC. This encodes CSVEIVSLQFF. The chain carries TRBV29-1 and TRBJ2-1; D unresolved. V was pared by 2 bases and J by 13 bases, with 12 bases between. Looked up from germline, CDR1 is SQVTM and CDR2 is ANQGSEA. The length of the CDR3 is 11 residues.

The J gene is TRBJ2-3, the V gene TRBV7-3; D perhaps matches TRBD2 (6 bases). This CDR3 comprises 14 residues. Germline V gene data show CDR1 as SGHTA and CDR2 as FQGTGA. V was pared by 3 bases and J by 2 bases, with 9 bases between. The CDR3 region has the DNA TGTGCCAGCAGCTTTGGACTAACCACAGATACGCAGTATTTT. Translating gives CASSFGLTTDTQYF.

V and J are TRBV4-3 and TRBJ2-7; 9 bases are shared with TRBD1. Germline lookup yields CDR1 LGHNA and CDR2 YSLEER. This CDR3 comprises 14 residues. The junction had 2 bases not matched to a gene; V was cut back by 1 base and J by 4 bases. CDR3 DNA: TGCGCCAGCAGCCAAGGGGGGACAGGGTACGAGCAGTACTTC. It yields the protein CASSQGGTGYEQYF.

The chain recombines TRBV7-3 with TRBJ2-3, with TRBD2 as a possible D gene (5 bases). CDR1 is SGHTA and CDR2 is FQGTGA in the germline V gene. The germline V and J ends were trimmed by 4 bases and 9 bases, with 11 bases remaining between them. This CDR3 has 12 residues. CDR3 DNA sequence: TGTGCCAGCAGCTCGGGAACGGGAACGCAGTATTTT. This sequence encodes CASSSGTGTQYF.

The V gene is TRBV29-1, the J gene TRBJ2-3; 10 nucleotides align to TRBD2. J was trimmed by 0 bases and V by 4 bases; bases with no gene match: 10. This CDR3 spans 17 amino acids. In germline, CDR1 is SQVTM, CDR2 ANQGSEA. CDR3 nucleotides: TGCAGCGTTGGTCTCGGTGGAGCGGGAGGGAGCACAGATACGCAGTATTTT. It translates to CSVGLGGAGGSTDTQYF.

The rearrangement links TRBV7-2 to TRBJ2-2, with a tentative D call TRBD2 (5 bases). V shed 0 bases and J shed 3 bases, with 11 bases lying between them. The CDR3 runs to 16 residues. Germline V lookup: CDR1 SGHTA, CDR2 FQGNSA. The CDR3 here is CASSLAPSRYTGELFF. The CDR3 DNA reads TGTGCCAGCAGCTTAGCGCCTAGCCGATACACCGGGGAGCTGTTTTTT. Combining the CDR3 with reference TRBV7-2 and TRBJ2-2 gives the whole variable domain GAGVSQSPSNKVTEKGKDVELRCDPISGHTALYWYRQSLGQGLEFLIYFQGNSAPDKSGLPSDRFSAERTGGSVSTLTIQRTQQEDSAVYLCASSLAPSRYTGELFFGEGSRLTVL.

The chain uses TRBV28 and TRBJ1-5, with unresolved D. With 1 base removed from V and 0 bases from J, the gap between germline ends came to 16 bases. This CDR3 comprises 18 residues. In germline, CDR1 is MDHEN, CDR2 SYDVKM. The chain's CDR3 is CASSLFEPLDYSNQPQHF. The CDR3 DNA reads TGTGCCAGCAGTTTATTCGAGCCCCTTGACTATAGCAATCAGCCCCAGCATTTT.

This chain links TRBV27 with TRBJ1-1; D is uncertain. The V gene lost 8 bases and the J gene lost 8 bases, with 15 bases spanning the gap. The CDR3 loop spans 12 amino acids. CDR1 is MNHEY, CDR2 SMNVEV, per germline (reference sequence). The DNA of the CDR3 is TGTGCCAGCGGACTATTAGGCGGAGAAGCTTTCTTT. Encoded protein: CASGLLGGEAFF.

CDR3 sequence: CASTVPGQGNTDTQYF. The CDR3, as DNA: TGTGCCAGCACCGTCCCGGGACAGGGGAACACAGATACGCAGTATTTT. The chain recombines TRBV7-2 with TRBJ2-3; 10 nucleotides match TRBD1. The germline gives CDR1 SGHTA, CDR2 FQGNSA. This CDR3 spans 16 amino acids. The trim removed 7 bases at V and 2 bases at J, leaving 9 bases unmatched.

The chain couples TRBV4-2 to TRBJ2-4; possibly TRBD2 for D (6 bases). Germline CDR1 and CDR2: LGHNA and YNFKEQ. Trimming cost V 0 bases and J 9 bases, with 18 bases left between them. This CDR3 has 16 amino acids. Here the CDR3 DNA reads TGTGCCAGCAGCCAAGATGAAGGGGCCCGGGGAGGCATTCAGTACTTC. It codes for CASSQDEGARGGIQYF.

This clone was found once. The chain is built from TRBV29-1 and TRBJ2-5; 8 nucleotides line up with TRBD1. V gave up 6 bases and J gave up 5 bases; unmatched junction bases: 8. Germline V gene sequence: CDR1 SQVTM, CDR2 ANQGSEA. This CDR3 has 13 amino acids. The CDR3 sequence is CSVRMTGVETQYF. The CDR3 nucleotides are TGCAGCGTGAGAATGACAGGGGTGGAGACCCAGTACTTC. The complete variable domain, with remaining parts taken from reference TRBV29-1 and TRBJ2-5, reads SAVISQKPSRDICQRGTSLTIQCQVDSQVTMMFWYRQQPGQSLTLIATANQGSEATYESGFVIDKFPISRPNLTFSTLTVSNMSPEDSSIYLCSVRMTGVETQYFGPGTRLLVL.

The chain combines TRBV7-9 with TRBJ2-5; TRBD1 aligns across 8 bases. V was clipped by 5 bases and J by 4 bases; unmatched bases: 6. The germline V gene has CDR1 SEHNR and CDR2 FQNEAQ (reference sequence). The CDR3 has 14 amino acids. CDR3 in amino acids: CASSRGQGRETQYF. The CDR3 bases are TGTGCCAGCAGCCGTGGACAGGGAAGAGAGACCCAGTACTTC.

The rearrangement joins TRBV7-6 to TRBJ2-7, with D maybe TRBD2 (5 bases). Between the trimmed V and J ends, which lost 5 bases and 4 bases, there was a span of 12 bases. Per the germline V gene, CDR1 is SGHVS and CDR2 is FNYEAQ. This CDR3 contains 13 residues. In DNA, the CDR3 is TGTGCCAGCAGCCCGGGGAGAGGGTACGAGCAGTACTTC. It is translated as CASSPGRGYEQYF.

The genes are TRBV11-3 and TRBJ1-5, with TRBD1 as a possible D gene (5 bases). The V gene lost 5 bases and the J gene lost 2 bases, with 16 bases spanning the gap. CDR3 length: 16 amino acids. Germline CDR1 and CDR2: SGHNT and YENEEA. CDR3 nucleotides: TGTGCCAGCAGCCCCCCCCCAGGGATGTGCAATCAGCCCCAGCATTTT. Translating gives CASSPPPGMCNQPQHF.